This passage covers 31 T cell receptor beta chains from one sample sequenced in a study of shared clonotypes between healthy human individuals. Method: immunoSEQ multiplex PCR; TCRdb's copy keeps in-frame clones and lacks some. The table shows roughly 2.5 million clones, with approximately 92% occurring only once. The sample taken for sequencing was naive CD4+ T cells sorted from blood. Subset defined: CD45RA+ positively selected. Receptors originate from a man between 18 and 29 years old in good health.

The CDR3 protein is CASSQATGRNTGELFF. The DNA for the CDR3 is TGCGCCAGCAGCCAAGCGACAGGGAGGAACACCGGGGAGCTGTTTTTT. J is TRBJ2-2 and V is TRBV5-1; 7 bases line up with TRBD1. V lost 4 bases and J lost 1; bases outside the gene matches: 7. Germline CDR1 reads SGHRS; CDR2 reads YFSETQ. The CDR3 has 16 residues.

The rearrangement uses TRBV5-1 and TRBJ2-5; 9 bases are shared with TRBD1. This CDR3 is built from 16 residues. CDR1 and CDR2 from the germline V gene are SGHRS and YFSETQ. The ends lost 2 bases at V and 1 base at J; junction bases unmatched: 6. In DNA, the CDR3 is TGCGCCAGCAGCTTTGGTGGACAGGGGTTCCAAGAGACCCAGTACTTC. As protein: CASSFGGQGFQETQYF. Combining the CDR3 with reference TRBV5-1 and TRBJ2-5 gives the whole variable domain KAGVTQTPRYLIKTRGQQVTLSCSPISGHRSVSWYQQTPGQGLQFLFEYFSETQRNKGNFPGRFSGRQFSNSRSEMNVSTLELGDSALYLCASSFGGQGFQETQYFGPGTRLLVL.

The V call is TRBV6-5, the J call TRBJ1-1, with 7 bases that match TRBD1. V trimming: 2 bases; J trimming: 0 bases; junction bases outside the gene matches: 6. Germline CDR1 is MNHEY and CDR2 is SVGAGI. The CDR3 sequence is 16 residues long. The CDR3 spells CASSYGRGVLNTEAFF. The CDR3 DNA reads as TGTGCCAGCAGTTACGGCAGGGGGGTGTTGAACACTGAAGCTTTCTTT.

This clone was recorded a few times. The chain carries TRBV7-9 and TRBJ1-5, with D uncertain. Trimming shortened V by 1 base and J by 4 bases, and 8 bases separated the two germline ends. Germline V gene lookup returns CDR1 SEHNR and CDR2 FQNEAQ (reference sequence). The CDR3 spans 14 residues. The CDR3 bases are TGTGCCAGCAGCTTAGATTCAGCAAATCAGCCCCAGCATTTT. Translating it yields CASSLDSANQPQHF.

This chain uses TRBV5-1 with TRBJ2-3, with unresolved D. V was shortened by 4 bases and J by 4 bases, with 10 bases between the two germline ends. Germline CDR1 SGHRS, CDR2 YFSETQ. The CDR3 is 13 residues long. The CDR3 sequence is CASSLNQADTQYF. CDR3 nucleotides: TGCGCCAGCAGCCTAAATCAGGCAGATACGCAGTATTTT.

This chain links TRBV18 with TRBJ2-7; unclear D gene. Trimming removed 2 bases from V and 7 bases from J, with 9 bases in between. This CDR3 contains 12 residues. Germline V CDR1 and CDR2: KGHSH, LQKENI. Here the CDR3 reads CASSPNGFEQYF. The CDR3 DNA reads TGTGCCAGCTCACCAAATGGGTTTGAGCAGTACTTC.

The rearrangement joins TRBV27 to TRBJ2-7; the match to TRBD2 covers 7 bases. Germline V gives CDR1 MNHEY, CDR2 SMNVEV (reference sequence). The CDR3 sequence is 15 residues long. V was pared by 7 bases and J by 7 bases, with 16 bases of the junction left unmatched. The CDR3 here is CASNRFAGASGEQYF. The DNA of the CDR3 is TGTGCCAGCAACCGTTTCGCGGGAGCGTCGGGGGAGCAGTACTTC.

The rearrangement joins TRBV9 to TRBJ2-1; 8 nucleotides match TRBD2. The CDR3 sequence is 16 residues long. The V and J ends lost 2 bases and 0 bases, in that order; junction bases with no gene match: 4. From germline, CDR1 is SGDLS and CDR2 YYNGEE. The CDR3 is CASSVQRGSSYNEQFF. The CDR3, as DNA: TGTGCCAGCAGCGTCCAGCGGGGGAGCTCCTACAATGAGCAGTTCTTC. Full variable domain (remainder filled in from reference TRBV9 and TRBJ2-1): DSGVTQTPKHLITATGQRVTLRCSPRSGDLSVYWYQQSLDQGLQFLIQYYNGEERAKGNILERFSAQQFPDLHSELNLSSLELGDSALYFCASSVQRGSSYNEQFFGPGTRLTVL.

The chain employs TRBV11-3 and TRBJ2-5, with D perhaps matching TRBD2 (6 bases). This CDR3 contains 15 residues. Trimming removed 1 base from V and 4 bases from J, with 13 bases in between. The germline V gene has CDR1 SGHNT and CDR2 YENEEA. The DNA of the CDR3 is TGTGCCAGCAGCTTAGGAGGGGCGCGGGGAGAGACCCAGTACTTC. Translated: CASSLGGARGETQYF.

The V call is TRBV18, the J call TRBJ2-5, with D perhaps TRBD1 (5 bases). V lost 2 bases to trimming and J lost 5 bases, with 12 bases between them. There are 14 residues in the CDR3. The V gene's germline CDR1 is KGHSH and CDR2 LQKENI. CDR3 in amino acids: CASSPNTGTETQYF. CDR3 sequence (DNA): TGTGCCAGCTCACCAAATACAGGCACGGAGACCCAGTACTTC.

The V call is TRBV6-1, the J call TRBJ1-2; D may be TRBD1 (5 bases). Germline V gives CDR1 MNHNS, CDR2 SASEGT. The V gene lost 11 bases and the J gene lost 4 bases, with 17 bases spanning the gap. CDR3 length: 13 residues. The CDR3 DNA is TGTGCCGGCGGAGGGGCCAGGACCTATGGCTACACCTTC. This translates into CAGGGARTYGYTF.

The chain joins TRBV18 to TRBJ2-5; tentatively, D is TRBD1 (7 bases). The DNA matches TRBJ2-7 better at its end, which makes the J call doubtful. The CDR3 has 16 residues. Germline loops: CDR1 KGHSH, CDR2 LQKENI. The CDR3 is CASSTSRQGGIYEQYF. The CDR3 coding sequence is TGTGCCAGCTCAACAAGCCGACAGGGAGGAATCTACGAGCAGTACTTC.

The chain is built from TRBV6-4 and TRBJ2-3; no clear D. Germline V gives CDR1 MRHNA, CDR2 SNTAGT. Trimming took off 5 bases at V and 2 bases at J, with 2 bases between the two ends. This CDR3 contains 11 residues. The DNA for the CDR3 is TGTGCCAGCAGTCCCACAGATACGCAGTATTTT. Protein product: CASSPTDTQYF.

A note on this clone: Other DNA variants within this sample encode the same CDR3. This chain links TRBV29-1 with TRBJ2-5; D gene unclear. V lost 6 bases and J lost 4, with 3 bases in between. The CDR3 runs 9 residues. CDR1 SQVTM and CDR2 ANQGSEA come from the germline V gene. The CDR3 nucleotides read TGCAGCGTGGGAGAGACCCAGTACTTC. It is translated as CSVGETQYF. The complete variable domain, with remaining parts taken from reference TRBV29-1 and TRBJ2-5, reads SAVISQKPSRDICQRGTSLTIQCQVDSQVTMMFWYRQQPGQSLTLIATANQGSEATYESGFVIDKFPISRPNLTFSTLTVSNMSPEDSSIYLCSVGETQYFGPGTRLLVL.

V is TRBV7-6 and J is TRBJ2-7; perhaps TRBD1 as D (5 bases). V gave up 5 bases and J gave up 3 bases, with 14 bases separating them. The CDR3 spans 14 residues. Germline assignment: CDR1 SGHVS and CDR2 FNYEAQ. The CDR3 sequence is CASSPVGLIYEQYF. Written as DNA, the CDR3 is TGTGCCAGCAGCCCAGTGGGGCTAATCTACGAGCAGTACTTC.

DNA of the CDR3: TGCAGCGTTGAATGGCTAGCCGGCGGGGAGCTGTTTTTT. Translated: CSVEWLAGGELFF. This chain connects TRBV29-1 to TRBJ2-2; possible D gene TRBD2, 5 bases. Germline V CDR1 and CDR2: SQVTM, ANQGSEA. V lost 2 bases and J 7 bases, leaving 11 bases between the germline ends. This CDR3 has 13 amino acids.

The chain joins TRBV5-1 to TRBJ1-6, with 9 bases aligning to TRBD1. Germline V gene sequence: CDR1 SGHRS, CDR2 YFSETQ. Unmatched junction bases numbered 8, after V lost 5 bases and J lost 5 bases. The CDR3 covers 16 residues. Here the CDR3 DNA reads TGCGCCAGCAGTTATTCGGGGACAGGGAATAATTCACCCCTCCACTTT. This translates into CASSYSGTGNNSPLHF. The whole variable domain, filled in from reference TRBV5-1 and TRBJ1-6, reads KAGVTQTPRYLIKTRGQQVTLSCSPISGHRSVSWYQQTPGQGLQFLFEYFSETQRNKGNFPGRFSGRQFSNSRSEMNVSTLELGDSALYLCASSYSGTGNNSPLHFGNGTRLTVT.

This chain links TRBV6-5 with TRBJ2-7, with D possibly matching TRBD1 (5 bases). Trimming left V 5 bases short and J 4 bases short, with 12 bases between. This CDR3 has 13 amino acids. Germline CDR1 MNHEY, CDR2 SVGAGI. In nucleotides, the CDR3 is TGTGCCAGCAGTCCTTCCCCAGGGTACGAGCAGTACTTC. It yields the protein CASSPSPGYEQYF.

The chain recombines TRBV28 with TRBJ1-4, with D possibly TRBD1 on 6 matching bases. Germline V gene sequence: CDR1 MDHEN, CDR2 SYDVKM. The CDR3 runs to 15 residues. Trimming pared 7 bases from V and 3 bases from J, leaving 15 bases between. Here the CDR3 DNA reads TGTGCCAGCAAACCCGAGGGGGGAGCTAATGAAAAACTGTTTTTT. This encodes CASKPEGGANEKLFF.

V gene TRBV5-1 combines with J gene TRBJ1-3; D is unresolved. From germline, CDR1 is SGHRS and CDR2 YFSETQ. Trimming removed 2 bases at V and 1 base at J, with 4 bases between. The CDR3 totals 13 residues. In DNA form, the CDR3 reads TGCGCCAGCAGCTTCGGATCTGGAAACACCATATATTTT. This translates into CASSFGSGNTIYF.

This clone occurred a few times. The rearrangement uses TRBV6-5 and TRBJ1-1, with no clear D. Trimming pared 2 bases from V and 10 bases from J, leaving 8 bases between. Germline V gene lookup returns CDR1 MNHEY and CDR2 SVGAGI. This CDR3 is built from 11 residues. CDR3 amino acids: CASSYGKGAFF. The CDR3 DNA follows: TGTGCCAGCAGTTACGGCAAGGGAGCTTTCTTT.

The rearrangement joins TRBV6-4 to TRBJ2-2; D remains unclear. The V gene's germline CDR1 is MRHNA and CDR2 SNTAGT. Trimming shortened V by 2 bases and J by 6 bases, and 16 bases separated the two germline ends. This CDR3 is 16 amino acids long. CDR3 protein: CASSDELRAVPGELFF. CDR3 nucleotide sequence: TGTGCCAGCAGTGACGAACTTCGGGCAGTCCCCGGGGAGCTGTTTTTT.

This clone appeared once. CDR3 residues: CASSLGDGDITDTQYF. The CDR3 DNA sequence: TGCGCCAGCAGCTTGGGAGATGGGGACATCACAGATACGCAGTATTTT. This chain connects TRBV5-1 to TRBJ2-3; a weak D match, TRBD1 (6 bases). Trimming cost V 0 bases and J 2 bases, with 13 bases left between them. This CDR3 comprises 16 residues. Germline assignment: CDR1 SGHRS and CDR2 YFSETQ. Variable domain in full (rest from reference TRBV5-1 and TRBJ2-3): KAGVTQTPRYLIKTRGQQVTLSCSPISGHRSVSWYQQTPGQGLQFLFEYFSETQRNKGNFPGRFSGRQFSNSRSEMNVSTLELGDSALYLCASSLGDGDITDTQYFGPGTRLTVL.

As concerns this clone: The sample has other DNA sequences that encode this CDR3 too. The chain joins TRBV29-1 to TRBJ1-2; D may be TRBD1 (5 bases). CDR1 and CDR2 (germline): SQVTM, ANQGSEA. The CDR3 spans 11 residues. Between the trimmed V and J ends, which lost 6 bases and 5 bases, there was a span of 10 bases. DNA for the CDR3: TGCAGCGTCGGGACGGGTTATGGCTACACCTTC. Residues: CSVGTGYGYTF.

To note about this clone: In the same sample, other DNA sequences code for this CDR3. CDR3 sequence reads: CASSLNGRLQETQYF. CDR3 DNA: TGTGCCAGCAGCTTAAACGGCCGACTCCAAGAGACCCAGTACTTC. This chain links TRBV7-3 with TRBJ2-5; D is undetermined. Per the germline V gene, CDR1 is SGHTA and CDR2 is FQGTGA. V lost 1 base to trimming and J lost 1 base, with 10 bases between them. The CDR3 runs 15 residues.

The chain employs TRBV2 and TRBJ1-1; TRBD1 matches at 7 bases. CDR3 length: 14 residues. Trimming at V came to 5 bases and at J to 1 base, leaving 4 bases not matched to a gene. Germline V gene lookup returns CDR1 SNHLY and CDR2 FYNNEI. For the CDR3, the DNA is TGTGCCAGCAGTAACCAGGGGGAGAACACTGAAGCTTTCTTT. It specifies CASSNQGENTEAFF.

CDR3: CASSGTGGRDTIYF. CDR3 bases: TGCGCCAGCAGCGGGACAGGGGGCAGGGACACCATATATTTT. The chain combines TRBV4-1 with TRBJ1-3, with 12 nucleotides matching TRBD1. Germline lookup yields CDR1 MGHRA and CDR2 YSYEKL. The CDR3 spans 14 residues. V trimming: 5 bases; J trimming: 8 bases; junction bases outside the gene matches: 4.

This chain links TRBV29-1 with TRBJ2-5; a weak D match, TRBD2 (5 bases). The assigned J gene may be wrong: the sequence end matches TRBJ2-7 better. Germline V gene lookup returns CDR1 SQVTM and CDR2 ANQGSEA. The CDR3 runs to 11 residues. The CDR3 DNA is TGCAGCGTTGCCGGGGTCTACGAGCAGTACTTC. This sequence encodes CSVAGVYEQYF.

Comment on this clone: Mismatch with germline at one junction end may stem from a read error. The chain combines TRBV4-3 with TRBJ1-1; TRBD1 aligns across 7 bases. In germline, CDR1 is LGHNA, CDR2 YSLEER. The CDR3 totals 14 residues. CDR3 loop: CASSQDKGAALGRF. The CDR3 DNA reads as TGCGCCAGCAGCCAAGATAAGGGGGCGGCTCTAGGTAGATTT.

About this clone: The sample holds other DNA sequences that translate to the same CDR3. V is TRBV5-1 and J is TRBJ2-5; perhaps TRBD2 as D (6 bases). The CDR3 spans 14 residues. Per germline, CDR1 SGHRS and CDR2 YFSETQ. V was cut by 0 bases and J by 2 bases, with 8 bases left in between. CDR3 residues: CASSLVGGQETQYF. DNA for the CDR3: TGCGCCAGCAGCTTGGTGGGGGGTCAAGAGACCCAGTACTTC.

The gene calls are TRBV2 and TRBJ2-7; 8 nucleotides line up with TRBD1. Unmatched junction bases numbered 11, after V lost 6 bases and J lost 7 bases. Germline CDR1 SNHLY, CDR2 FYNNEI. The CDR3 runs to 14 residues. The CDR3 bases are TGTGCCAGCAGCGCTAGGACAGGGACGGGTGAGCAGTACTTC. Translated, it gives CASSARTGTGEQYF.